These 6 T cell receptor beta chains originate from one sample sequenced in a study of blood T cell repertoires in COVID-19. The repertoire was sequenced with immunoSEQ multiplex PCR; TCRdb's copy has only in-frame clones and lacks some. Seen here are under 200,000 clones, approximately 81% observed once, and the top ten hold roughly 5%. Sequencing input: peripheral blood. The receptor source for this set is a woman older than 75 with acute or convalescent COVID-19.

This sequence joins TRBV3-1 (or the pseudogene TRBV3-2) and TRBJ2-5, with a possible D match to TRBD2 (5 bases). The CDR3 sequence is 14 residues long. CDR1 and CDR2 from the germline V gene are LGHDT and YNNKEL (reference sequence). Trimming took 4 bases from V and 9 from J, leaving 18 bases between them. CDR3: CASSPQRPLEAQYF. Here the CDR3 DNA reads TGTGCCAGCAGCCCCCAACGACCGCTGGAGGCCCAGTACTTC.

V usage is TRBV18 and J usage is TRBJ2-1; 8 nucleotides align to TRBD2. Germline CDR1 KGHSH, CDR2 LQKENI. V lost 6 bases and J lost 4; bases outside the gene matches: 20. The CDR3 length is 19 residues. DNA for the CDR3: TGTGCCAGCTCCCGTACCCCACAAGTAGCGGGATCATCATACAATGAGCAGTTCTTC. It is translated as CASSRTPQVAGSSYNEQFF.

This chain uses TRBV15 with TRBJ2-5; 7 bases align to TRBD2. The germline CDR1 and CDR2 sequences are LNHNV and YYDKDF (reference sequence). V lost 0 bases to trimming and J lost 5 bases; unmatched junction nucleotides: 9. The CDR3 has 16 residues. CDR3 nucleotides: TGTGCCACCAGCAGAGATCGCGGGAGAGGAGGGGAGACCCAGTACTTC. Encoded protein: CATSRDRGRGGETQYF.

The J gene is TRBJ1-1, the V gene TRBV14; maybe TRBD1 (6 bases). The ends were cut back, 4 bases at V and 9 bases at J, with 12 bases in the middle. Germline CDR1 SGHDN, CDR2 FVKESK. This CDR3 spans 12 amino acids. CDR3 protein: CASSRRQVKAFF. The CDR3 DNA is TGTGCCAGCAGCCGACGACAGGTTAAAGCTTTCTTT.

The V and J genes are TRBV12-3 or TRBV12-4 and TRBJ2-5; tentatively, D is TRBD2 (5 bases). Trimming pared 2 bases from V and 7 bases from J, leaving 11 bases between. The CDR3 is 13 residues long. The CDR3 loop is CASSLSESGTQYF. The DNA for the CDR3 is TGTGCCAGCAGTTTAAGCGAGAGCGGGACCCAGTACTTC.

This clone was recorded many times. V and J are TRBV5-4 and TRBJ1-1; 8 bases align to TRBD1. V was pared by 4 bases and J by 3 bases, with 5 bases of the junction left unmatched. From germline, CDR1 is SGHNT and CDR2 YYREEE (reference sequence). This CDR3 comprises 14 residues. CDR3 loop: CASSVQTGDTEAFF. The CDR3 DNA reads TGTGCCAGCAGCGTACAGACAGGGGACACTGAAGCTTTCTTT.